This T cell receptor (beta chain) was retrieved from a study of blood T cells in healthy people across ages. Whole-study results and caveats: More naive CD4+ cells and higher diversity were found in long-lived than in aged donors.

Donors ranged from about 6 to 95 years old and were healthy Caucasians in Russia. Peripheral blood was drawn, approximately 10 milliliters per donor. As concerns this clonotype: Its antigen is unidentified.

For the second PCR, which ran for roughly 6 to 11 cycles, a sample-barcoded 5' primer and a J-beta primer mix were used. Each cDNA molecule was tagged by a template-switch adaptor that had 12 random nucleotides. Via MiXCR, TCRdb re-called the 5' RACE reads, giving one row per CDR3 protein. Counted here are about 1.5 million distinct CDR3 sequences, 40% to 45% occurring once; the ten biggest clones make up about 3.8%. The origin of this receptor is a young woman in good health. The material sequenced was blood.

The CDR3 coding sequence is TGTGCCAGCAGCCAAGGGGACAGGGATTCCACTGAAGCTTTCTTT. Protein sequence: CASSQGDRDSTEAFF. J is TRBJ1-1 and V is TRBV3-1, with TRBD1 matching over 9 bases. CDR1 is LGHDT, CDR2 YNNKEL, per germline (reference sequence). The CDR3 loop spans 15 amino acids. The trim removed 1 base at V and 4 bases at J, leaving 4 bases unmatched.